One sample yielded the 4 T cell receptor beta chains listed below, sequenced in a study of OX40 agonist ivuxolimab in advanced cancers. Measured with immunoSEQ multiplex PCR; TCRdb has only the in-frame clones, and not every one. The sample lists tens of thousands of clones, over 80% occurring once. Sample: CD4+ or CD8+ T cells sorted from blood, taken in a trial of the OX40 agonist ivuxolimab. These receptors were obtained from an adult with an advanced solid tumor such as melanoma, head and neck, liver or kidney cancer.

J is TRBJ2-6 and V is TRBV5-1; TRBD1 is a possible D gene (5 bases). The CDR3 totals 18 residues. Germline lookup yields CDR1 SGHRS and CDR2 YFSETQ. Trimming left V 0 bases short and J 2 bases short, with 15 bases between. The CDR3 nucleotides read TGCGCCAGCAGCTTGGTGCAGGGCGTGTCGACTGGGGCCAACGTCCTGACTTTC. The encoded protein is CASSLVQGVSTGANVLTF.

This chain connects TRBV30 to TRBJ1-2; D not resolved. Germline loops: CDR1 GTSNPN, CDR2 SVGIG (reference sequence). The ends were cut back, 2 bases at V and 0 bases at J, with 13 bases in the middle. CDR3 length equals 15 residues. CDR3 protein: CAWSRKGPSNYGYTF. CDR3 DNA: TGTGCCTGGAGTCGGAAGGGTCCTTCTAACTATGGCTACACCTTC.

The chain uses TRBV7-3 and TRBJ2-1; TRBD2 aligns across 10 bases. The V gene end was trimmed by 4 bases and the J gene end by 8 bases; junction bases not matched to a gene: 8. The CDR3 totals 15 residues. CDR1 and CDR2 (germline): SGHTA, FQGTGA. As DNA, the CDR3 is TGTGCCAGCAGCTCGAGCGGGAGGGCCTTGGATGAGCAGTTCTTC. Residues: CASSSSGRALDEQFF.

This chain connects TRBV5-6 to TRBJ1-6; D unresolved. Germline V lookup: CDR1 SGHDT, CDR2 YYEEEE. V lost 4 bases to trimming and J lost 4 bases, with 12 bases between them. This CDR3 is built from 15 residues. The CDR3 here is CASSPNTGYNSPLHF. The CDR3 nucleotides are TGTGCCAGCAGCCCTAACACCGGTTATAATTCACCCCTCCACTTT.